Each of the 3 T cell receptor beta chains below was sequenced from the same sample in a study of blood T cell repertoires in COVID-19. Clones were sequenced by immunoSEQ multiplex PCR, and TCRdb holds only the in-frame ones, with some missing. The sample lists around 150,000 clones; 80% were seen once. What was sequenced was PBMCs or T cells enriched from blood (not recorded which). The receptor set was obtained from a woman aged 55-70 years who had recovered from COVID-19.

The chain combines TRBV9 with TRBJ1-1; tentative D call: TRBD1 (5 bases). The V end was cut by 5 bases, the J end by 1 base, with 9 bases between. CDR1 and CDR2 from the germline V gene are SGDLS and YYNGEE. The CDR3 length is 13 residues. The CDR3 spells CASSTQGNTEAFF. The CDR3 DNA reads as TGTGCCAGCAGTACCCAGGGGAACACTGAAGCTTTCTTT.

V is TRBV20-1 and J is TRBJ2-7, with no clear D. V lost 3 bases and J 4 bases, leaving 7 bases between the germline ends. CDR1 is DFQATT, CDR2 SNEGSKA, per germline (reference sequence). The CDR3 is made up of 11 amino acids. This CDR3 is CSASQVYEQYF. The CDR3 nucleotides read TGCAGTGCTAGTCAGGTGTACGAGCAGTACTTC.

The chain recombines TRBV10-3 with TRBJ1-6; D remains unclear. Between the trimmed V and J ends, which lost 3 bases and 4 bases, there was a span of 4 bases. Germline CDR1 is ENHRY and CDR2 is SYGVKD. The CDR3 is 13 residues long. The CDR3 reads CAISDPYNSPLHF. The CDR3 bases are TGTGCCATCAGTGACCCGTATAATTCACCCCTCCACTTT.